This is a list of T cell receptor beta chains from one sample in a study of T cells in Graves' hyperthyroidism and ophthalmopathy. One entry per CDR3 protein results from TCRdb running MiXCR on the multiplex PCR reads. The table has about 770,000 distinct CDR3 sequences, around 20% seen once. Sequencing was carried out using blood. These receptors all come from a woman aged 45-65 years with Graves' hyperthyroidism that later progressed to Graves' ophthalmopathy. Both conserved end residues are part of each CDR3. A D gene is named only where the DNA matches it firmly. Expanded clones get a size class; other rows say once, few or many, or leave the size out.

j_call	clone_size	v_call	d_call	cdr3_aa	cdr3_nt
TRBJ2-1	many	TRBV7-6	-	CASTSGASSYNEQFF	TGTGCCAGCACGTCCGGTGCAAGCTCCTACAATGAGCAGTTCTTC
TRBJ1-1	-	TRBV27	-	CASSLTAGSTEAFF	TGTGCCAGCAGTTTAACCGCGGGCAGCACTGAAGCTTTCTTT
TRBJ1-2	many	TRBV11-2	-	CASSARANGYTF	TGTGCCAGCAGCGCCAGGGCAAATGGCTACACCTTC
TRBJ2-1	-	TRBV24-1	TRBD2	CATSDFGTSGGGNEQFF	TGTGCCACCAGTGATTTTGGGACTAGCGGGGGGGGTAATGAGCAGTTCTTC
TRBJ1-1	-	TRBV5-4	-	CASSLDAGRTEAFF	TGTGCCAGCAGCTTGGACGCGGGGCGTACTGAAGCTTTCTTT
TRBJ1-1	few	TRBV20-1	TRBD1	CSARVAGGAEAFF	TGCAGTGCTAGAGTCGCAGGGGGGGCTGAAGCTTTCTTT
TRBJ2-7	few	TRBV30	-	CASGPSYEQYF	TGTGCCTCAGGGCCTTCCTACGAGCAGTACTTC
TRBJ2-7	-	TRBV6-9	-	CASSYPLRDEQYF	TGTGCCAGCAGTTACCCACTCCGGGACGAGCAGTACTTC
TRBJ1-5	many	TRBV12-3/TRBV12-4	TRBD1	CASRRQGAGQPQHF	TGTGCCAGCCGACGACAGGGGGCAGGACAGCCCCAGCATTTT
TRBJ2-2	many	TRBV3-1	-	CASSLPPGTGELFF	TGTGCCAGCAGCCTTCCCCCTGGTACCGGGGAGCTGTTTTTT
TRBJ2-1	-	TRBV19	-	CASSPKVLGHNEQFF	TGTGCCAGTAGTCCCAAGGTCCTGGGGCACAATGAGCAGTTCTTC
TRBJ2-3	-	TRBV7-2	TRBD1	CASSTRGRDTQYF	TGTGCCAGCAGCACCAGGGGGAGAGATACGCAGTATTTT
TRBJ1-1	few	TRBV27	-	CASSLLGGEAFF	TGTGCCAGCAGTTTATTGGGCGGTGAAGCTTTCTTT
TRBJ2-1	few	TRBV2	-	CASSQEGSPHNEQFF	TGTGCCAGCAGTCAGGAGGGGAGCCCCCACAATGAGCAGTTCTTC
TRBJ2-3	many	TRBV11-3	-	CASSPGLSTDTQYF	TGTGCCAGCAGCCCGGGACTGTCCACAGATACGCAGTATTTT
TRBJ2-4	many	TRBV12-3/TRBV12-4	-	CASSFGGKNIQYF	TGTGCCAGCAGTTTTGGTGGCAAAAACATTCAGTACTTC
TRBJ2-5	many	TRBV12-3/TRBV12-4	-	CASTPGTAQETQYF	TGTGCCAGCACACCCGGGACGGCCCAAGAGACCCAGTACTTC
TRBJ2-1	-	TRBV5-1	TRBD1	CASSGLRQGAGNEQFF	TGCGCCAGCAGCGGCCTTAGACAGGGGGCGGGCAATGAGCAGTTCTTC
TRBJ2-7	many	TRBV5-1	-	CASSIRQGAGEQYF	TGCGCCAGCAGCATAAGACAGGGAGCGGGCGAGCAGTACTTC
TRBJ1-5	few	TRBV3-1	TRBD1	CASSPYAGGSNQPQHF	TGTGCCAGCAGCCCGTACGCAGGGGGCAGCAATCAGCCCCAGCATTTT
TRBJ2-3	-	TRBV4-1	TRBD2	CASSQESAGGAGDTQYF	TGCGCCAGCAGCCAAGAGAGCGCCGGGGGGGCCGGAGATACGCAGTATTTT
TRBJ2-1	many	TRBV30	TRBD2	CAWSVTLAGYNEQFF	TGTGCCTGGAGTGTAACGCTAGCGGGGTACAATGAGCAGTTCTTC
TRBJ1-2	few	TRBV20-1	TRBD1	CSAREEGTGLLLNYGYTF	TGCAGTGCTAGAGAAGAAGGGACAGGGCTACTACTTAACTATGGCTACACCTTC
TRBJ1-6	-	TRBV20-1	-	CSVWPGNSPLHF	TGCAGTGTGTGGCCTGGGAATTCACCCCTCCACTTT
TRBJ1-1	-	TRBV20-1	-	CSARDPAGTNTEAFF	TGCAGTGCTAGAGATCCGGCAGGTACGAACACTGAAGCTTTCTTT
TRBJ1-6	few	TRBV5-1	-	CASSPGEGNSPLHF	TGCGCCAGCAGTCCTGGGGAGGGGAATTCACCCCTCCACTTT
TRBJ2-7	many	TRBV6-1	-	CASIHRPGSSYEQYF	TGTGCCAGCATCCACAGGCCAGGGAGTTCCTACGAGCAGTACTTC
TRBJ2-3	-	TRBV6-9	TRBD2	CASSYGGGRTDTQYF	TGTGCCAGCAGTTATGGCGGGGGACGCACAGATACGCAGTATTTT
TRBJ1-1	-	TRBV10-3	-	CAIGQEGRGTEAFF	TGTGCCATCGGTCAAGAGGGGAGGGGGACTGAAGCTTTCTTT
TRBJ2-3	-	TRBV4-1	-	CASSQDVTTDTQYF	TGCGCCAGCAGCCAAGACGTTACCACAGATACGCAGTATTTT
TRBJ1-6	-	TRBV3-1	-	CASSQDRVTGLHF	TGTGCCAGCAGCCAAGATCGGGTCACTGGTCTCCACTTT
TRBJ2-1	-	TRBV24-1	TRBD2	CATSDPGLALFF	TGTGCCACCAGTGATCCCGGACTAGCTTTGTTCTTC
TRBJ1-1	-	TRBV20-1	TRBD1	CSARMTGKTEAFF	TGCAGTGCTAGAATGACAGGGAAGACTGAAGCTTTCTTT
TRBJ1-1	few	TRBV20-1	TRBD1	CSASDRAKPNTEAFF	TGCAGTGCGTCGGACAGGGCGAAGCCGAACACTGAAGCTTTCTTT
TRBJ1-1	many	TRBV2	TRBD1	CASTRPGRQGNTEAFF	TGTGCCAGCACCCGACCCGGGAGACAGGGGAACACTGAAGCTTTCTTT
TRBJ1-2	-	TRBV7-9	-	CASSSILGPSYTF	TGTGCCAGCAGCTCTATATTGGGACCGAGCTACACCTTC
TRBJ2-7	many	TRBV2	-	CASSEGPPTYYEQYF	TGTGCCAGCAGTGAGGGGCCTCCGACATACTACGAGCAGTACTTC
TRBJ1-3	few	TRBV10-2	TRBD1	CASSPGQHGAGNTIYF	TGCGCCAGCAGCCCGGGACAGCACGGAGCCGGAAACACCATATATTTT
TRBJ2-1	many	TRBV28	-	CASSLVGGYNEQFF	TGTGCCAGCAGTTTGGTGGGGGGCTACAATGAGCAGTTCTTC
TRBJ2-2	many	TRBV11-1	-	CASSLADRNTGELFF	TGTGCCAGCAGCTTAGCGGACAGAAACACCGGGGAGCTGTTTTTT
TRBJ2-3	few	TRBV19	-	CASSDPVRARTDTQYF	TGTGCCAGTAGTGACCCCGTTCGAGCACGAACGGATACGCAGTATTTT
TRBJ1-6	-	TRBV6-5	-	CASSFTREERSPLHF	TGTGCCAGCAGTTTCACCAGGGAGGAAAGGTCACCCCTCCACTTT
TRBJ1-1	-	TRBV7-3	-	CASSPDRDNTEAFF	TGTGCCAGCAGCCCAGACAGAGATAACACTGAAGCTTTCTTT